This T cell receptor beta chain originates from a study of T cell responses to AZD1222 COVID-19 vaccine. Broader study findings: Dominant CD4 TCR responses targeted spike regions 160-218 and 743-854. Repertoire sampling happened only post peak T cell response. It should be noted that donors were predominantly white British and more often female, and clonal diversity was possibly underestimated.

Remarks on this clone: Its antigen is as yet unknown.

The protocol was immunoSEQ multiplex PCR, while the TCRdb copy is restricted to in-frame clones and leaves out a portion. The sample records some 100,000 clones, around 90% being singletons. Trimming left V 6 bases short and J 0 bases short, with 11 bases between. CDR3 length: 15 amino acids. CDR1 is MNHEY, CDR2 SVGAGI, per germline. The chain joins TRBV6-5 to TRBJ2-2, with a possible D match to TRBD1 (6 bases). The origin of this receptor is an adult in good health. The sample in question was peripheral blood, obtained on day 0 of AZD1222 vaccination. Here the CDR3 reads CASRRDMTNTGELFF. DNA of the CDR3: TGTGCCAGCAGGAGGGACATGACGAACACCGGGGAGCTGTTTTTT.